Below are 26 T cell receptor beta chains sequenced from a single sample in a study of T cell changes during pregnancy in multiple sclerosis. Data came from immunoSEQ multiplex PCR; TCRdb stores just in-frame clones and leaves some out. Seen here are approximately 27,000 clones, roughly nine tenths observed once, and the top ten hold about 0.76%. Sample: CD4+ T cells from peripheral blood mononuclear cells, taken in the first trimester of pregnancy. Receptor source: a female donor with multiple sclerosis, enrolled in a pregnancy study.

V is TRBV2 and J is TRBJ1-1; 9 nucleotides line up with TRBD1. Trimming cost V 5 bases and J 5 bases; bases outside gene matches: 3. The CDR3 is 13 amino acids. Germline CDR1 reads SNHLY; CDR2 reads FYNNEI. CDR3 sequence (DNA): TGTGCCAGCAGTTCGACAGGGGGTACTGAAGCTTTCTTT. Protein product: CASSSTGGTEAFF.

The V and J genes are TRBV5-1 and TRBJ2-3; 12 bases align to TRBD2. Germline CDR1 and CDR2: SGHRS and YFSETQ. The J segment lost 4 bases and the V segment lost 3 bases, leaving 3 bases of the junction unmatched. This CDR3 is 15 amino acids long. For the CDR3, the DNA is TGCGCCAGCAGCTATGGACTAGCGGGGTCAGATACGCAGTATTTT. Translation: CASSYGLAGSDTQYF.

V is TRBV7-2 and J is TRBJ2-2; D not resolved. The V end lost 6 bases, the J end lost 4 bases, and 9 bases lay between the germline ends. The CDR3 contains 13 residues. Germline loops: CDR1 SGHTA, CDR2 FQGNSA. The CDR3 DNA follows: TGTGCCAGCAGTGTGTTCGTCACCGGGGAGCTGTTTTTT. It translates to CASSVFVTGELFF.

The gene calls are TRBV4-3 and TRBJ2-5, with 8 bases identical to TRBD2. Per germline, CDR1 LGHNA and CDR2 YSLEER. J gave up 2 bases and V 4 bases, and 9 bases lay outside the gene matches. The CDR3 is made up of 16 amino acids. The CDR3 DNA follows: TGCGCCAGCAGCCGAGCCGTGGCTAGCGGGCAAGAGACCCAGTACTTC. It is translated as CASSRAVASGQETQYF.

The chain uses TRBV19 and TRBJ1-1; TRBD1 is a possible D gene (5 bases). With 3 bases removed from V and 0 bases from J, the gap between germline ends came to 8 bases. There are 14 residues in the CDR3. Germline V CDR1 and CDR2: LNHDA, SQIVND (reference sequence). CDR3 sequence reads: CASSMDMLNTEAFF. In DNA, the CDR3 is TGTGCCAGTAGTATGGACATGTTGAACACTGAAGCTTTCTTT.

The V call is TRBV10-2, the J call TRBJ2-7, with TRBD1 identical over 8 bases. With 6 bases clipped from V and 7 bases from J, the junction kept 8 bases outside the gene matches. Per germline, CDR1 WSHSY and CDR2 SAAADI. CDR3 length: 13 amino acids. CDR3 sequence (DNA): TGCGCCAGCAGGGACAGGGTAATGGGGGAGCAGTACTTC. Amino acids: CASRDRVMGEQYF.

This chain connects TRBV5-1 to TRBJ2-7; 10 bases line up with TRBD2. V dropped 3 bases and J dropped 6; count of bases not matched to a gene: 3. Germline loops: CDR1 SGHRS, CDR2 YFSETQ. This CDR3 has 13 residues. CDR3 sequence (DNA): TGCGCCAGCAGCTGGACTAGCGGAGGCGAGCAGTACTTC. It yields the protein CASSWTSGGEQYF.

The V and J genes are TRBV5-1 and TRBJ1-1, with D hard to call. V shed 2 bases and J shed 1 base, with 9 bases lying between them. The CDR3 covers 14 residues. Germline CDR1 is SGHRS and CDR2 is YFSETQ. The CDR3 sequence is CASSFLRANTEAFF. The CDR3 DNA sequence: TGCGCCAGCAGCTTTTTACGCGCGAACACTGAAGCTTTCTTT.

The chain links TRBV15 to TRBJ1-2; 7 bases fit TRBD1. This CDR3 region has 15 residues. V shed 5 bases and J 8 bases; nucleotides not matched to a gene: 14. CDR1 and CDR2 from the germline V gene are LNHNV and YYDKDF (reference sequence). CDR3 sequence reads: CATSLRDSDRRGYTF. CDR3 bases: TGTGCCACCAGCCTTCGGGACAGCGACCGGAGGGGCTACACCTTC.

This chain links TRBV7-9 with TRBJ2-2; 7 nucleotides agree with TRBD1. CDR3 length: 14 amino acids. CDR1 is SEHNR and CDR2 is FQNEAQ in the germline V gene (reference sequence). J gave up 5 bases and V 6 bases, and 6 bases lay outside the gene matches. The CDR3 DNA reads as TGTGCCAGCAGATCGACAGGGTTGACCGGGGAGCTGTTTTTT. Its protein product is CASRSTGLTGELFF.

The V and J genes are TRBV7-2 and TRBJ1-5, with D unresolved. There are 12 residues in the CDR3. The ends were cut back, 3 bases at V and 7 bases at J, with 7 bases in the middle. Germline V lookup: CDR1 SGHTA, CDR2 FQGNSA. CDR3 region: CASSFQQQPQHF. CDR3 bases: TGTGCCAGCAGCTTCCAACAGCAGCCCCAGCATTTT.

This sequence joins TRBV7-2 and TRBJ1-2; D unclear. The CDR3 runs to 12 residues. Germline assignment: CDR1 SGHTA and CDR2 FQGNSA. Trimming took off 2 bases at V and 3 bases at J, with 4 bases between the two ends. The DNA of the CDR3 is TGTGCCAGCAGCTTACGTGACTATGGCTACACCTTC. Translated: CASSLRDYGYTF.

V gene TRBV21-1 combines with J gene TRBJ2-5; the table's TRBD1 call for D was not verified on the DNA. TRBV21-1 is flagged as a pseudogene. The CDR3 loop spans 16 amino acids. The CDR3 here is CASSKGNIQGPGTQYF. The CDR3 DNA is TGTGCCAGCAGCAAAGGGAATATACAGGGCCCAGGGACCCAGTACTTC.

The sample holds a few counts of this clone. The gene calls are TRBV15 and TRBJ1-2; 10 bases align to TRBD1. The CDR3 sequence is 16 residues long. Germline V CDR1 and CDR2: LNHNV, YYDKDF (reference sequence). The V gene end was trimmed by 2 bases and the J gene end by 4 bases; junction bases not matched to a gene: 7. In nucleotides, the CDR3 is TGTGCCACCAGCAGACCTGACAGGGGGCTTATCTATGGCTACACCTTC. Translation: CATSRPDRGLIYGYTF. Variable domain in full (rest from reference TRBV15 and TRBJ1-2): DAMVIQNPRYQVTQFGKPVTLSCSQTLNHNVMYWYQQKSSQAPKLLFHYYDKDFNNEADTPDNFQSRRPNTSFCFLDIRSPGLGDTAMYLCATSRPDRGLIYGYTFGSGTRLTVV.

The chain couples TRBV5-1 to TRBJ1-2; the D gene is possibly TRBD1 (5 bases). CDR1 is SGHRS and CDR2 is YFSETQ in the germline V gene. The CDR3 is 14 residues long. Trimming shortened V by 3 bases and J by 4 bases, and 13 bases separated the two germline ends. The CDR3 here is CASSSSQGLYGYTF. The CDR3 DNA is TGCGCCAGCAGCTCTTCCCAGGGACTCTATGGCTACACCTTC.

The V and J genes are TRBV7-2 and TRBJ2-2; 10 bases align to TRBD1. Germline V lookup: CDR1 SGHTA, CDR2 FQGNSA. V was clipped by 1 base and J by 1 base; unmatched bases: 3. The CDR3 extends over 17 amino acids. CDR3 protein: CASSLVGTGVNTGELFF. The CDR3 bases are TGTGCCAGCAGCTTAGTCGGGACAGGGGTGAACACCGGGGAGCTGTTTTTT.

The V gene is TRBV11-1, the J gene TRBJ2-1, with TRBD2 identical over 9 bases. Germline V gives CDR1 SGHAT, CDR2 FQDESV (reference sequence). The ends lost 2 bases at V and 7 bases at J; junction bases unmatched: 9. This CDR3 has 16 residues. The CDR3 region is CASSLFGRGGQNEQFF. The CDR3 DNA sequence: TGTGCCAGCAGCTTATTCGGGCGGGGGGGCCAGAATGAGCAGTTCTTC.

The genes are TRBV6-6 and TRBJ1-4, with a tentative D call TRBD1 (6 bases). V dropped 5 bases and J dropped 12 bases, with 16 bases sitting between them. This CDR3 has 13 residues. Germline CDR1 MNHNY, CDR2 SVGAGI (reference sequence). The CDR3 protein is CASSPPRQAELFF. The CDR3 DNA is TGTGCCAGCAGTCCCCCAAGACAGGCCGAACTGTTTTTT.

V usage is TRBV19 and J usage is TRBJ2-1; no clear D. The length of the CDR3 is 13 residues. The V end was cut by 6 bases, the J end by 6 bases, with 12 bases between. Germline CDR1 and CDR2: LNHDA and SQIVND (reference sequence). The CDR3 spells CASRNLYSNEQFF. The CDR3 coding sequence is TGTGCCAGTAGAAACTTATACAGCAATGAGCAGTTCTTC.

In this sample, this clone turned up once. This chain uses TRBV28 with TRBJ2-2; D is perhaps TRBD2 (7 bases). The V gene lost 6 bases and the J gene lost 4 bases, with 18 bases spanning the gap. The germline CDR1 and CDR2 sequences are MDHEN and SYDVKM. The CDR3 sequence is 16 residues long. The CDR3 DNA is TGTGCCAGCAGCCCGGCGGGGGCCAGGGGCACCGGGGAGCTGTTTTTT. Translating it yields CASSPAGARGTGELFF.

The chain carries TRBV2 and TRBJ1-1; D is undetermined. Trimming pared 1 base from V and 1 base from J, leaving 4 bases between. Germline assignment: CDR1 SNHLY and CDR2 FYNNEI. CDR3 length: 13 residues. CDR3 loop: CASSEVRNTEAFF. For the CDR3, the DNA is TGTGCCAGCAGTGAAGTGAGGAACACTGAAGCTTTCTTT.

The CDR3 nucleotides read TGTGCCAGCAGCTTAAGGCCAGTCAGGGCGTATACTAATGAAAAACTGTTTTTT. This sequence encodes CASSLRPVRAYTNEKLFF. This rearrangement joins TRBV7-6 to TRBJ1-4; perhaps TRBD1 as D (5 bases). Trimming shortened V by 2 bases and J by 2 bases, and 18 bases separated the two germline ends. The CDR3 has 18 residues. Germline CDR1 and CDR2: SGHVS and FNYEAQ.

This clone was picked up one time. J is TRBJ1-1 and V is TRBV5-8; D might be TRBD1 (5 bases). The V and J ends lost 2 bases and 0 bases respectively, with 23 bases between them. CDR3 size: 19 residues. Germline-derived CDR1 and CDR2 are SGHTS and YDEGEE. DNA for the CDR3: TGTGCCAGCAGCTTACCCTTTTTACCTCTCGGGGGATTGAACACTGAAGCTTTCTTT. Encoded protein: CASSLPFLPLGGLNTEAFF. The whole variable domain, filled in from reference TRBV5-8 and TRBJ1-1, reads EAGVTQSPTHLIKTRGQQATLRCSPISGHTSVYWYQQALGLGLQFLLWYDEGEERNRGNFPPRFSGRQFPNYSSELNVNALELEDSALYLCASSLPFLPLGGLNTEAFFGQGTRLTVV.

The rearrangement uses TRBV2 and TRBJ2-3; tentatively, D is TRBD2 (6 bases). This CDR3 comprises 13 residues. V gave up 5 bases and J gave up 7 bases, with 13 bases separating them. Germline CDR1 and CDR2: SNHLY and FYNNEI. CDR3 amino acids: CASSLTREYTQYF. The CDR3, as DNA: TGTGCCAGCAGTTTGACTAGGGAATATACGCAGTATTTT.

The chain employs TRBV5-1 and TRBJ2-7; tentatively, D is TRBD1 (5 bases). Germline-derived CDR1 and CDR2 are SGHRS and YFSETQ. This CDR3 is 13 amino acids long. The V end was cut by 4 bases, the J end by 2 bases, with 10 bases between. CDR3 DNA sequence: TGCGCCAGCAGCAACAGGATTCCCTACGAGCAGTACTTC. Translated: CASSNRIPYEQYF.

This clone was seen a few times. The rearrangement uses TRBV19 and TRBJ2-7; perhaps TRBD2 as D (6 bases). V was clipped by 1 base and J by 4 bases, with 14 bases between them. Germline CDR1 and CDR2: LNHDA and SQIVND (reference sequence). This CDR3 has 15 residues. In DNA form, the CDR3 reads TGTGCCAGTAGTATAGCAGCGACGGAGGGGTACGAGCAGTACTTC. Translation: CASSIAATEGYEQYF.